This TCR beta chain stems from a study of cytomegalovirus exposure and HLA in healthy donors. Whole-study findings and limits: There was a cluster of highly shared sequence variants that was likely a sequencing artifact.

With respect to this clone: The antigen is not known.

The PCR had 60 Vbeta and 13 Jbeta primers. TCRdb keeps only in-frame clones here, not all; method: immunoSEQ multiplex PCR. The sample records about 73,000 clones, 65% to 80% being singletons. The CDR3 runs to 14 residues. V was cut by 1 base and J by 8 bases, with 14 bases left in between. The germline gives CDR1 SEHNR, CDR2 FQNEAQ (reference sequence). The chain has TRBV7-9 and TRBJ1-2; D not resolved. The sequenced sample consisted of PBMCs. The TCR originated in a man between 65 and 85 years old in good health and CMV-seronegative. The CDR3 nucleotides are TGTGCCAGCAGCTTAGGGGTAGAGGCGGGCGGCTACACCTTC. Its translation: CASSLGVEAGGYTF.